A selection of T cell receptor beta chains follows, all from one sample in a study of blood T cells in healthy people across ages. TCRdb re-derived calls from the 5' RACE reads in MiXCR, one entry per CDR3 protein. The table shows approximately 900,000 distinct CDR3 sequences, with 25% to 30% occurring only once. The data also belong to a second study, concerning T cells of mothers and their children.

Sequenced: blood. The receptors originated from a middle-aged woman in good health. Both conserved end residues are part of each CDR3. The D gene is left open where the match is weak. Clone size is given for some rows only: seen once, a few or many times, or a class if the clone is expanded.

.	.	TRBV5-1	TRBJ1-2	TGCGCCAGCAGCCCTGAGACGGAGTTCTATGGCTACACCTTC	CASSPETEFYGYTF
.	.	TRBV5-1	TRBJ2-1	TGCGCCAGCAGAGAGGTAGTTTCCTCCTACAATGAGCAGTTCTTC	CASREVVSSYNEQFF
.	TRBD1	TRBV5-5	TRBJ2-1	TGTGCCAGCAGCCCCCTGGGACAGGGGATTTTGGATGAGCAGTTCTTC	CASSPLGQGILDEQFF
.	TRBD1	TRBV7-2	TRBJ1-1	TGTGCCAGCATCAAGGACAGGGTGAACACTGAAGCTTCCTTT	CASIKDRVNTEASF
.	TRBD2	TRBV7-2	TRBJ2-5	TGTGCCAGCAGCAGGACTAGCGGGGGGACACAAGAGACCCAGTACTTC	CASSRTSGGTQETQYF
.	.	TRBV12-3/TRBV12-4	TRBJ2-2	TGTGCCAGCAGTTTATTAGCGAAAACCGGGGAGCTGTTTTTT	CASSLLAKTGELFF
many	TRBD1	TRBV12-3/TRBV12-4	TRBJ2-6	TGTGCCAGCACCCCGACAGGGTCTGGGGCCAACGTCCTGACTTTC	CASTPTGSGANVLTF
many	.	TRBV4-3	TRBJ2-7	TGCGCCAGCAGCCAGAGGGCAGGGTACTACGAGCAGTACTTC	CASSQRAGYYEQYF
.	.	TRBV29-1	TRBJ2-3	TGCAGCGTTGATTTTTTTTCAGGGGACCTATCCACAGATACGCAGTATTTT	CSVDFFSGDLSTDTQYF
.	.	TRBV6-6	TRBJ2-1	TGTGCCAGCAGTTACGACAGGAGCTCCTACAATGAGCAGTTCTTC	CASSYDRSSYNEQFF
many	.	TRBV6-5	TRBJ2-6	TGTGCCAGCAGTGGGGCTGGGGCCAACGTCCTGACTTTC	CASSGAGANVLTF
.	.	TRBV28	TRBJ1-2	TGTGCCAGCAGTTTAAAAGGGTTGGACTATGGCTACACCTTC	CASSLKGLDYGYTF
.	.	TRBV5-1	TRBJ1-1	TGCGCCAGCAGCTTGAGGGGCGGAATGAGCACTGAAGCTTTCTTT	CASSLRGGMSTEAFF
.	.	TRBV20-1	TRBJ1-5	TGCAGGGCTAAAATAAGCAATCAGCCCCAGCATTTT	CRAKISNQPQHF
many	.	TRBV5-5	TRBJ2-1	TGTGCCAGAACGCCCCGAGAGGGCCACAATGAGCAGTTCTTC	CARTPREGHNEQFF
few	.	TRBV2	TRBJ2-5	TGTGCCAGCCGGGGATTACAGGGACGAGGGGAGACCCAGTACTTC	CASRGLQGRGETQYF
few	.	TRBV12-3/TRBV12-4	TRBJ2-6	TGTGCCAACAGCCTTAGCGGGGCAGGGGGCCGATTCTCTGGGGCCAACGTCCTGACTTTC	CANSLSGAGGRFSGANVLTF
.	.	TRBV21-1	TRBJ1-3	TGTGCCAGCAGCGAATGTCAGAGCTCTGGAAACACCATATATTTT	CASSECQSSGNTIYF
few	TRBD1	TRBV3-1	TRBJ2-1	TGTGCCAGCAGCGACCGGGACAGACCCTACAATGAGCAGTTCTTC	CASSDRDRPYNEQFF
.	TRBD1	TRBV5-1	TRBJ2-1	TGCGCCAGCAGCCTGGTTGGGACAGGGGTCGGTAATGCGCAGTTCTTC	CASSLVGTGVGNAQFF
.	.	TRBV12-3/TRBV12-4	TRBJ2-6	TGTGCCAGCAGTCCCCATTTGGGGTCAGTCTGGTCTGGGGCCAACGTCCTGACTTTC	CASSPHLGSVWSGANVLTF
many	TRBD1	TRBV6-1	TRBJ2-7	TGTGCCTGCTCCTTAAGGACAGGGAGCTCCTACGAGCAGTACTTC	CACSLRTGSSYEQYF
many	.	TRBV7-2	TRBJ2-4	TGTGCCAGCAGCTTCGGACGTAGCCCCAAAAACATTCAGTACTTC	CASSFGRSPKNIQYF
.	.	TRBV5-1	TRBJ1-5	TGCGCCAGCAGCTTGGGGGGTGTGGTCGGCAATCAGCCCCAGCATTTT	CASSLGGVVGNQPQHF
.	.	TRBV12-3/TRBV12-4	TRBJ2-3	TGTGCCAGCAGTTTAACCCCAGCAGATGCGCAGTATTTT	CASSLTPADAQYF
.	TRBD1	TRBV7-3	TRBJ2-2	TGTGCCAGCAGCCTCGGACAGGGGGCAGGCGGGGAGCTGTTTTTT	CASSLGQGAGGELFF
.	TRBD2	TRBV5-1	TRBJ2-7	TGCGCCAGCAGCCGCCCCGGGGGGGCACGTTTCAACGAGCAGTACTTC	CASSRPGGARFNEQYF
few	.	TRBV7-2	TRBJ1-6	TGTGCCAGCAGCTTAGAAATGACTTCACCCCTCCACTTT	CASSLEMTSPLHF
once	.	TRBV20-1	TRBJ1-3	TGCAGTGCCTTGACAGACCCCACCATATATTTT	CSALTDPTIYF
.	.	TRBV7-9	TRBJ2-3	TGTGCCAGCAGCTTAGGAGGGTGGGACGAGCAGTATTTT	CASSLGGWDEQYF
.	.	TRBV5-6	TRBJ1-2	TGTGCCAGCAGCCCATACGACAGCCGCTATGGCTACACCTTC	CASSPYDSRYGYTF
.	TRBD1	TRBV20-1	TRBJ1-5	TGCAGTGCTAGAGATTGGGCCAGGGGGCAGGGGCAGCCCCAGCATTTT	CSARDWARGQGQPQHF
many	.	TRBV20-1	TRBJ1-2	TGCAGTGCTCTGATTGTCTCGAAAACGACAGGCAACTATGGCTACACCTTC	CSALIVSKTTGNYGYTF
.	TRBD1	TRBV18	TRBJ1-2	TGTGCCAGCTCACCTGGGACAGACCCTAACTATGGCTACACCTTC	CASSPGTDPNYGYTF
many	.	TRBV2	TRBJ2-3	TGTGCCAGCAGATACGGAGGGACTAGCACAGATACGCAGTATTTT	CASRYGGTSTDTQYF
few	.	TRBV20-1	TRBJ1-5	TGCAGTGCAGTCTCATTGGAAGGCAATCAGCCCCAGCATTTT	CSAVSLEGNQPQHF
.	.	TRBV7-2	TRBJ2-2	TGTGCCAGCAGCCAAGGAGGAGGAAACGAGGAGCTGTTTTTT	CASSQGGGNEELFF
once	TRBD2	TRBV20-1	TRBJ2-1	TGCAGTGCTAGAGATCTGCGGGGGGCTGGCAATGAGCAGTTCTTC	CSARDLRGAGNEQFF
.	TRBD1	TRBV6-6	TRBJ2-1	TGTGCCAGCAGTTACCCAGGGGGCTACGATGAGCAGTTCTTC	CASSYPGGYDEQFF
.	.	TRBV12-3/TRBV12-4	TRBJ1-1	TGTGCCAGCACCCTAAATCCCTTGGGGACTGAAGCTTTCTTT	CASTLNPLGTEAFF
many	TRBD2	TRBV6-5	TRBJ2-1	TGTGCCAGCAGTACCCGACTAGCGAGTGTCTCCTACAATGAGCAGTTCTTC	CASSTRLASVSYNEQFF
.	TRBD1	TRBV6-6	TRBJ1-5	TGTGCCAGCAGGGAGCCGGGACAGGGTGGTCAACCCCAGCATTTT	CASREPGQGGQPQHF
once	TRBD1	TRBV11-2	TRBJ1-2	TGTGCCAGCAGCTGGGGGTTGGTGGACAGGGGGTCTGGCTACACCTTC	CASSWGLVDRGSGYTF
.	.	TRBV4-1	TRBJ1-2	TGCGCCAGCAGCCAAGATAGGGGGGGTATTGGCTACACCTTC	CASSQDRGGIGYTF
.	TRBD2	TRBV7-2	TRBJ2-1	TGTGCCAGCAGCTTAGGGGGGGGGACTAGTACTGAGCAGTTCTTC	CASSLGGGTSTEQFF
many	TRBD1	TRBV6-2/TRBV6-3	TRBJ2-1	TGTGCCAGCAGGGAAGACAGGGTACAGTTCTTC	CASREDRVQFF
many	TRBD2	TRBV7-3	TRBJ2-5	TGTGCCAGCGGACAGAGCGGGGGGGAAGAGACCCAGTACTTC	CASGQSGGEETQYF
few	.	TRBV9	TRBJ2-3	TGTGCCAGCAGCGTAGATGGGACCCTAAGGCGTTCTAGCACAGATGCGCAGTATTTT	CASSVDGTLRRSSTDAQYF
.	TRBD2	TRBV29-1	TRBJ2-3	TGCAGCGTTGAAGTAGGGGTTTACGGGGGGGTTGGTACGCAGTATTTT	CSVEVGVYGGVGTQYF
.	TRBD1	TRBV27	TRBJ2-1	TGTGCCAGCACCCCGGGACAGCCGTACAATGAGCAGTTCTTC	CASTPGQPYNEQFF
many	TRBD1	TRBV5-5	TRBJ2-7	TGTGCCAGCAGTCTAACCGGGACAGGGGGCATATACGAGCAGTACTTC	CASSLTGTGGIYEQYF
.	TRBD2	TRBV7-9	TRBJ2-1	TGTGCCAGCAGTACACTAGCGGGGGGGCCGTATGAGCAGTTCTTC	CASSTLAGGPYEQFF
.	.	TRBV12-3/TRBV12-4	TRBJ1-1	TGTGCCAGCAGCCCTATCGTCGAAAGGGGAGCTTTCTTT	CASSPIVERGAFF